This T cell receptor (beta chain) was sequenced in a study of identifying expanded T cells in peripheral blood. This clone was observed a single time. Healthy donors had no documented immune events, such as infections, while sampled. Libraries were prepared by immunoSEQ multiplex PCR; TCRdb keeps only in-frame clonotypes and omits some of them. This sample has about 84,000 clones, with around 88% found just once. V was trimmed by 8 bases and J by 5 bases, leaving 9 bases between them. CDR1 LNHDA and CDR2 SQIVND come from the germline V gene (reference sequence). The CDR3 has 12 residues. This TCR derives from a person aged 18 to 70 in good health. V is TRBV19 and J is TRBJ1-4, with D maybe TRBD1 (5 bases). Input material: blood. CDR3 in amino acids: CASRRDNEKLFF. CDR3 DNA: TGTGCCAGTCGACGGGACAATGAAAAACTGTTTTTT.